This T cell receptor beta chain comes out of a study of T cells in Graves' hyperthyroidism and ophthalmopathy (dated by TCRdb to between 2018 and 2021). Turning to the overall study: Peripheral blood samples were taken at the time of initial diagnosis, prior to any treatment. To identify TCR V-J signatures that set the groups apart, the researchers used a discovery cohort of 95 to 100 patients, made up of around 40 with Graves' ophthalmopathy and 57 with stable Graves' hyperthyroidism. Prospective prediction of ophthalmopathy was tested in an independent validation cohort consisting of 18 hyperthyroidism patients and over 15 patients who later progressed to ophthalmopathy. The 85 to 100 discovery patients were divided at random into training and test sets in a 7:3 ratio. In addition, the study compared T-cell repertoires in thyroid tissue and in blood from five or six Graves' hyperthyroidism patients. Once sampling was done, hyperthyroidism patients were given methimazole at a starting dose of 30 mg daily, whereas ophthalmopathy patients were given high-dose intravenous methylprednisolone. TCR Vbeta CDR3 sequencing of some 140 peripheral blood samples (over 40 ophthalmopathy, around 80 hyperthyroidism and about 17 progressor patients) is reported in the paper. Findings and caveats that apply to the study as a whole: Most expanded thyroid clonotypes (frequency above 0.001) were also detected in blood, a finding suggesting that blood repertoires may reflect thyroid immune responses. In validation, the model predicted progression to ophthalmopathy a median of roughly 6.2 months before onset, with around 70% sensitivity and about 72% specificity. In cross-validation, a model built on a 13 V-J signature told ophthalmopathy apart from stable hyperthyroidism with approximately 91% sensitivity and approximately 81% specificity, and in testing the same model reached 80%/75%. No statistical method was used to set the sample size in advance, and investigators knew the group allocation.

The TCR beta CDR3 regions were amplified from the RNA transcripts. The first round of RT-PCR for the TCR CDR3 was performed with the HTBI primer set and the Qiagen OneStep RT-PCR kit. Libraries were constructed in a second round of multiplex PCR, after which size selection and purification were performed. Libraries were sequenced paired-end with 100 bp reads on an Illumina HiSeq2000. On the authors' methods: SOAPnuke was used to process the raw data, throwing out any read that contained adapters or uncalled bases, had a mean Phred below 15, or lacked an exact constant-primer or identifier match. COPE v1.2.5 was used to merge high-quality paired reads, and clonotypes were defined as unique nucleotide sequences. MiTCR v1.1 was used to align the clonotypes against IMGT TRBV, TRBD and TRBJ reference segments. The analysis included only V-J combinations with a frequency above 0.0001, which together covered more than 98% of the repertoires. A TCS score was defined as the ratio of F50 (clonal expansion) to E x V (chaos), with BLOSUM62-based TCRdist applied between CDR3 peptides within each V-J. Welch's t-statistics and random forest reduced fewer than 600 V-J features to some 14, which were used in a naive Bayes classifier (R e1071). Using fastp trimming at Q25 and MiXCR clonotype assembly, TCRdb reanalyzed the public sequencing data and kept in-frame beta chains. Rows with a matching CDR3 protein are joined into one entry that keeps the most common DNA and genes. In this record, the V and J calls reflect TCRdb's handling and not the investigators' own analysis. This sample is represented by 300,000 to 450,000 distinct CDR3 sequences; more than 12% of them were singletons. About 20% of the sample lies in the top ten.

This clonotype was seen ten or more times. Its antigen remains unidentified. No quality values exist for individual bases; no much larger clone is one base distant. V is clipped by 5 bases and J by 8 bases, and the sequence between their germline boundaries is 11 bases long. The CDR3 numbers 12 residues from cysteine through phenylalanine. Only the CDR3 part of the read is kept: 36 bases, read in frame from the first base. Sequences SGHRS (CDR1) and YFSETQ (CDR2) are obtained from the germline V gene. Ophthalmopathy patients had moderately to severely active disease, with a Clinical Activity Score of 3 or more, a NOSPECS grade of 4 or more, and a disease duration of less than 3 months. Exclusion was applied to patients with uncontrolled infections, other autoimmune diseases, pregnancy or lactation. Diagnoses were based on clinical symptoms, serum thyroxine and TRAb, thyroid ultrasound and orbital computed tomography. PBMCs were separated from roughly 9.6 ml of fresh peripheral blood using Ficoll-Paque density gradient centrifugation. Trizol reagent was used to extract total RNA, and RNA quality was then checked on an Agilent 2100 Bioanalyzer.

The receptor comes from a woman aged 25 to 39 with Graves' ophthalmopathy. The sequence links TRBV5-1 to TRBJ2-1, with an unclear D gene assignment. Sequencing was done on a sample of blood. The DNA sequence reads TGCGCCAGCAGTAGACGTATTCATGAGCAGTTCTTC. Its protein is CASSRRIHEQFF.